This T cell receptor beta chain was sequenced in a study of regulatory T cells in long-lasting Graves disease. As for time point: persistent/refractory GD, antithyroid drugs over 5 years with positive TRAb. TCR sequences were obtained from RNA taken from PBMCs. This clonotype has just a few counts. According to the study, TCR beta libraries were built with iRepertoire HTBI primers and CDR3-region Arm-PCR. TCRdb fed the multiplex PCR reads into MiXCR, producing one record per CDR3 protein. The data contain roughly 450,000 distinct CDR3 sequences, about 20% of them seen just once; the ten biggest clones take up about an eighth. There are 15 residues in the CDR3. Looked up from germline, CDR1 is MNHNS and CDR2 is SASEGT. V lost 6 bases, J lost 4 bases, and 18 bases lay in between.

This receptor was obtained from a female donor with Graves disease. Sequences were derived from peripheral blood mononuclear cells (PBMCs), sampled when the disease was refractory, from a patient treated with antithyroid drugs. The V and J genes are TRBV6-1 and TRBJ2-5; D is perhaps TRBD2 (6 bases). The CDR3 coding sequence is TGTGCCAGCAGCCCCCAGGGAGGCGTGGGAGAGACCCAGTACTTC. Amino acid sequence: CASSPQGGVGETQYF.